This TCR beta chain stems from a study of T cell responses to AZD1222 COVID-19 vaccine. V shed 2 bases and J shed 0 bases, with 12 bases lying between them. The CDR3 has 16 amino acids. Germline CDR1 SGHNT, CDR2 YYREEE (reference sequence). Profiled with immunoSEQ multiplex PCR; TCRdb holds only in-frame clones, not every one. The sample records approximately 130,000 clones, approximately 90% being singletons. To note about this clone: Its antigen is undetermined.

Regarding the study as a whole: Mostly white British, mostly female donors; authors suggested clonal diversity may be underestimated. Repertoire sampling was restricted to post-peak T cell response timepoints. A rise in Spike-specific TCR breadth and depth followed two AZD1222 doses.

The origin of this receptor is an adult in good health. The V gene is TRBV5-4, the J gene TRBJ1-3; D uncertain. The source was peripheral blood, collected on day 0 of AZD1222 vaccination. The CDR3 loop reads CASSFGKGRSGNTIYF. Here the CDR3 DNA reads TGTGCCAGCAGCTTTGGAAAAGGGCGCTCTGGAAACACCATATATTTT.